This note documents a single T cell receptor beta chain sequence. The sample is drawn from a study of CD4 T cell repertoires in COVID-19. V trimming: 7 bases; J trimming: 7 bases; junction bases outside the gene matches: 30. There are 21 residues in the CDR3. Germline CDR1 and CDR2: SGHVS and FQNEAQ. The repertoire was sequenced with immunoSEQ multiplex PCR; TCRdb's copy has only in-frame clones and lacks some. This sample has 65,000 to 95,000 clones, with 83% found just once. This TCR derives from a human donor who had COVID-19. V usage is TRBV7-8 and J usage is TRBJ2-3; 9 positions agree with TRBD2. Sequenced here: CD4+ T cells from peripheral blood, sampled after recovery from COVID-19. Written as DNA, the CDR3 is TGTGCCAGCATCCCGAGGCGGACAGCTCCTGAGGGGCGGGAGGGTTTGAATACGCAGTATTTT. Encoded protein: CASIPRRTAPEGREGLNTQYF.